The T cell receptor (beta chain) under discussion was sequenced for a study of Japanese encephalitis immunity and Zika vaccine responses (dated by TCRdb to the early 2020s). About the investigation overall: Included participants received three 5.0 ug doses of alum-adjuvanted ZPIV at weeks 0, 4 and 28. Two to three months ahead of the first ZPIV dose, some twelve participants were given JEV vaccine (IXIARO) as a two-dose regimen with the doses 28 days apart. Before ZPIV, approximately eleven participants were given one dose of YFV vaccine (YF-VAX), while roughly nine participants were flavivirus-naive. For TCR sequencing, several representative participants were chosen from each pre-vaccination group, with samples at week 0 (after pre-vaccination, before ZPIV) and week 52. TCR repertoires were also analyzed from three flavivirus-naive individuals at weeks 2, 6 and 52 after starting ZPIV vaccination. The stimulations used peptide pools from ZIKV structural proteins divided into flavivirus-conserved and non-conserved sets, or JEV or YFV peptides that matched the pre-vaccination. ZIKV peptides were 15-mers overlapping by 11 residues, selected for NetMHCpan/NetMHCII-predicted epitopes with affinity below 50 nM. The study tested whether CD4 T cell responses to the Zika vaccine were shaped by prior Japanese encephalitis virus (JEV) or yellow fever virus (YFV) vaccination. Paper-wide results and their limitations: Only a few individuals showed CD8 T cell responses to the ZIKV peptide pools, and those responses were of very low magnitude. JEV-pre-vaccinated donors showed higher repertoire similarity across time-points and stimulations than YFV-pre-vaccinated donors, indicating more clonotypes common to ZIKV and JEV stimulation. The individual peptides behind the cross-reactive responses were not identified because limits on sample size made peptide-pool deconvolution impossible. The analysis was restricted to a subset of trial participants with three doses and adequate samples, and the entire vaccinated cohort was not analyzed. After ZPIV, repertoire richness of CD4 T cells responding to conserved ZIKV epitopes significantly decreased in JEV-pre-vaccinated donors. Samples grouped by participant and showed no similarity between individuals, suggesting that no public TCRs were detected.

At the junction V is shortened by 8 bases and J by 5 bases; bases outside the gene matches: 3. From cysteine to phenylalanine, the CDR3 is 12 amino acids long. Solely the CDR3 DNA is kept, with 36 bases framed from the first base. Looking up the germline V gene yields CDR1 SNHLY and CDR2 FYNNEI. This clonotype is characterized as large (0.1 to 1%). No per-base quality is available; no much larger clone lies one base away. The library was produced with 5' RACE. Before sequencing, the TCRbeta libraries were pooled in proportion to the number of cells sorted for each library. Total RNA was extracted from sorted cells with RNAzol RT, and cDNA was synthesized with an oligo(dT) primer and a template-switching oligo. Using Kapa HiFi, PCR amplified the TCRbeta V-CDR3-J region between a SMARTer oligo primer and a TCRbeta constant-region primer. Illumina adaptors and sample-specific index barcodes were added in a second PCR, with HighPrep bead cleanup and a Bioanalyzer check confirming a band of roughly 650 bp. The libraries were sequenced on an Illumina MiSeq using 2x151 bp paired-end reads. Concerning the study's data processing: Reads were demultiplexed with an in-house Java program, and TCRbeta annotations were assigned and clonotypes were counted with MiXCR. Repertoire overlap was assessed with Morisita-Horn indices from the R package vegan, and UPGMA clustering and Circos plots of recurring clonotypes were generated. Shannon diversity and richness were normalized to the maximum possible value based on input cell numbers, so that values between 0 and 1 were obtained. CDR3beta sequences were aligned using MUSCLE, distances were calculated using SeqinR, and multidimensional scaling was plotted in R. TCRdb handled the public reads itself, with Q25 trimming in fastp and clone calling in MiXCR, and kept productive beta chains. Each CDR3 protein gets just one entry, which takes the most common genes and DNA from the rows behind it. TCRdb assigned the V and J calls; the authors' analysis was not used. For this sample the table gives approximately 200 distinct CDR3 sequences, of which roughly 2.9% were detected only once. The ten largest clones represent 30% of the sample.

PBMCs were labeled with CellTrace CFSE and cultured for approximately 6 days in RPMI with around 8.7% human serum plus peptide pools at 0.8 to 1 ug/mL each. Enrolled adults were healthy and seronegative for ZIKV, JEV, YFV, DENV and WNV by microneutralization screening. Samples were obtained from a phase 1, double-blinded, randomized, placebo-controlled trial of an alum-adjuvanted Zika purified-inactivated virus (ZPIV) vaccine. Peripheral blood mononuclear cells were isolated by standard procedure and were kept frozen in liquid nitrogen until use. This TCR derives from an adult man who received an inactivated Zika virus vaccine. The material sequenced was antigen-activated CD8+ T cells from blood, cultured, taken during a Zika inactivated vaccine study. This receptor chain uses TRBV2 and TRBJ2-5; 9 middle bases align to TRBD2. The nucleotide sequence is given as TGTGCCAGCGCGGGAGGGGAGGAGACCCAGTACTTC. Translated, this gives CASAGGEETQYF.